A selection of T cell receptor beta chains follows, all from one sample in a study of cytomegalovirus exposure and HLA in healthy donors. The assay was immunoSEQ multiplex PCR, and TCRdb's table has in-frame clones only and misses some. This table holds approximately 100,000 clones, nearly 80% found once. The sample taken for sequencing was PBMCs. These receptors were obtained from a woman in her thirties or forties in good health and CMV-seropositive. CDR3s include the opening cysteine and the closing phenylalanine or tryptophan. The order of the fields is V gene, D gene, clone size, J gene, CDR3 DNA, CDR3 protein. A D gene is named only where the DNA matches it firmly. Where a row states a size, it is once, few, many or the class of an expanded clone; other rows omit it.

TRBV11-2	-	-	TRBJ1-1	TGTGCCAGCAGCTCCCCCATGCAGGCTGACACTGAAGCTTTCTTT	CASSSPMQADTEAFF
TRBV30	TRBD2	-	TRBJ2-3	TGTGCCTGGAGAGGGACTAGCGGGAGCACAGATACGCAGTATTTT	CAWRGTSGSTDTQYF
TRBV11-3	TRBD1	-	TRBJ2-2	TGTGCCAGCAGCCCCGGACAGGGGAGGAGTGGCGGGGAGCTGTTTTTT	CASSPGQGRSGGELFF
TRBV5-4	TRBD1	many	TRBJ1-3	TGTGCCAGCAGCTTACCCGGGACAGGGGTTGGAAACACCATATATTTT	CASSLPGTGVGNTIYF
TRBV2	TRBD2	-	TRBJ2-7	TGTGCCAGCAGGATTGAACTAGCGGGAGTACCCTACGAGCAGTACTTC	CASRIELAGVPYEQYF
TRBV6-1	TRBD1	-	TRBJ2-7	TGTGCCAGCAGTGAACCACCCGGGACAGGGGCCTACGAGCAGTACTTC	CASSEPPGTGAYEQYF
TRBV19	TRBD1	-	TRBJ2-6	TGTGCCAGTATCGACAGGGGAATTCCTGGGGCCAACGTCCTGACTTTC	CASIDRGIPGANVLTF
TRBV4-1	-	once	TRBJ2-1	TGCGCCAGCAGCCGTTCGACTAGTAACAATGAGCAGTTCTTC	CASSRSTSNNEQFF
TRBV30	TRBD2	-	TRBJ2-2	TGTGCCTGGGGGAGGGGGAACACCGGGGAGCTGTTTTTT	CAWGRGNTGELFF
TRBV9	-	-	TRBJ2-1	TGTGCCAGCAGCGTAGTTCCTAGTATCAATGAGCAGTTCTTC	CASSVVPSINEQFF
TRBV27	-	-	TRBJ1-2	TGTGCCAGCAGTTTGACATCCCGAATCAGTCCCTATGGCTACACCTTC	CASSLTSRISPYGYTF
TRBV4-1	-	-	TRBJ1-2	TGCGCCAGCAGCCAAGCATTTGAGGGTTGTGGCTACACCTTC	CASSQAFEGCGYTF
TRBV7-3	TRBD1	once	TRBJ2-7	TGTGCCAGCACCGACCCCCATACAGGGGTCGAGCAGTACTTC	CASTDPHTGVEQYF
TRBV4-1	-	-	TRBJ1-3	TGCGCCAGCAGCCAAGATGGGGGAACAGGGTATACGGGAAACACCATATATTTT	CASSQDGGTGYTGNTIYF
TRBV7-3	TRBD2	-	TRBJ2-3	TGTGCCAGCAGCACGGGACTAGCGGGAGGAGCGGATACGCAGTATTTT	CASSTGLAGGADTQYF
TRBV5-1	-	-	TRBJ2-2	TGCGCCAGCAGCTTGATTCCAGGATCAACGAACACCGGGGAGCTGTTTTTT	CASSLIPGSTNTGELFF
TRBV4-1	TRBD2	-	TRBJ2-7	TGCGCCAGCAGCGCTAGCGGGAGTCTCTACGAGCAGTACTTC	CASSASGSLYEQYF
TRBV25-1	-	-	TRBJ1-4	TGTGCCAGCAGTGATCCCAGCCGGGATGAAAAACTGTTTTTT	CASSDPSRDEKLFF
TRBV15	-	-	TRBJ2-1	TGTGCCACCAGCAGCAGTGGGGAGGATTTCAAGGATGAGCAGTTCTTC	CATSSSGEDFKDEQFF
TRBV6-1	TRBD1	-	TRBJ1-6	TGTGCCAGCACCGGGACAGAAAATTCACCCCTCCACTTT	CASTGTENSPLHF
TRBV5-1	TRBD2	-	TRBJ2-1	TGCGCCAGCGGGGAGGGAGAGTCCTACAATGAGCAGTTCTTC	CASGEGESYNEQFF
TRBV11-2	TRBD1	few	TRBJ2-5	TGTGCCAGCAGCCAGGGGGCCTTCGGAAGTAGCGGCTCCCAAGAGACCCAGTACTTC	CASSQGAFGSSGSQETQYF
TRBV11-3	TRBD1	-	TRBJ2-5	TGTGCCAGCAGCTCCTCCGGGACAGGGAGGGAGACCCAGTACTTC	CASSSSGTGRETQYF
TRBV5-6	-	-	TRBJ1-5	TGTGCCAGCAGCTTGAGGGGGTATCAGCCCCAGCATTTT	CASSLRGYQPQHF
TRBV6-1	TRBD1	few	TRBJ1-3	TGTGCCACCGGAAGACAGGGTTCCATATATTTT	CATGRQGSIYF
TRBV27	TRBD1	-	TRBJ2-7	TGTGCCAGCAGTCCCAGGGGGCACAAGAACGAGCAGTACTTC	CASSPRGHKNEQYF
TRBV5-1	TRBD1	-	TRBJ2-7	TGCGCCAGCAGCCAGGGACAGGAATCCTACGAGCAGTACTTC	CASSQGQESYEQYF
TRBV6-1	TRBD2	-	TRBJ2-3	TGTGCCAGCAGTTCTGGGGGGGAGTTTGGGGATACGCAGTATTTT	CASSSGGEFGDTQYF
TRBV6-1	TRBD1	few	TRBJ2-5	TGTGCCAGCAGTGCCATAACCCCGACAGGGGGGCAAGAGACCCAGTACTTC	CASSAITPTGGQETQYF
TRBV19	-	-	TRBJ1-4	TGTGCCAGTAGTCCTTCCACCGGGACAAGGGGTGAAAAACTGTTTTTT	CASSPSTGTRGEKLFF
TRBV4-2	TRBD2	few	TRBJ2-1	TGTGCCAGCAGCCAAGGTGAGGGACTAGCGAGCAATGAGCAGTTCTTC	CASSQGEGLASNEQFF
TRBV19	-	-	TRBJ1-5	TGTGCCAGTAGTACATACAGGGTTAGCAATCAGCCCCAGCATTTT	CASSTYRVSNQPQHF
TRBV7-9	-	few	TRBJ1-2	TGTGCCAGCAGCTTATCTCACGGGAACTATGGCTACACCTTC	CASSLSHGNYGYTF